Each of the 29 T cell receptor beta chains below was sequenced from the same sample in a study of T cell changes during pregnancy in multiple sclerosis. This table comes from immunoSEQ multiplex PCR, and its TCRdb copy is limited to in-frame clones, with some not included. The sample has 110,000 or so clones; around 93% are singletons. This material consisted of peripheral blood, taken before pregnancy. The receptors stem from a female donor with multiple sclerosis, enrolled in a pregnancy study.

V gene TRBV27 combines with J gene TRBJ2-5; D might be TRBD1 (5 bases). V was shortened by 5 bases and J by 5 bases, with 21 bases between the two germline ends. Germline CDR1 MNHEY, CDR2 SMNVEV (reference sequence). This CDR3 comprises 16 residues. This CDR3 reads CASSPRPLNRFETQYF. The DNA of the CDR3 is TGTGCCAGCAGTCCCCGCCCCTTAAACAGGTTCGAGACCCAGTACTTC.

The V and J genes are TRBV5-4 and TRBJ2-5, with D perhaps TRBD1 (8 bases). The CDR3 extends over 13 amino acids. CDR1 is SGHNT and CDR2 is YYREEE in the germline V gene (reference sequence). The germline V and J ends were trimmed by 2 bases and 5 bases, with 10 bases remaining between them. The CDR3 here is CASSLQGGETQYF. Written as DNA, the CDR3 is TGTGCCAGCAGCTTACAGGGGGGGGAGACCCAGTACTTC.

The J gene is TRBJ2-1, the V gene TRBV5-6; 7 nucleotides agree with TRBD2. The V and J ends lost 0 bases and 14 bases, in that order; junction bases with no gene match: 11. The CDR3 sequence is 14 residues long. Germline assignment: CDR1 SGHDT and CDR2 YYEEEE. The CDR3 spells CASSLGGGRSVKFF. The CDR3 coding sequence is TGTGCCAGCAGCTTGGGCGGGGGTCGGTCGGTTAAGTTCTTC.

This clone came up once. This chain connects TRBV9 to TRBJ1-2; 10 bases agree with TRBD1. The CDR3 is made up of 16 amino acids. Per germline, CDR1 SGDLS and CDR2 YYNGEE. V was pared by 3 bases and J by 4 bases, with 9 bases of the junction left unmatched. CDR3: CASSGLMTGGFYGYTF. CDR3 nucleotides: TGTGCCAGCAGCGGCTTGATGACAGGGGGCTTCTATGGCTACACCTTC.

This rearrangement joins TRBV28 to TRBJ2-4, with D maybe TRBD1 (6 bases). CDR1 is MDHEN and CDR2 is SYDVKM in the germline V gene. There are 18 residues in the CDR3. V gave up 2 bases and J gave up 0 bases, with 17 bases separating them. In DNA, the CDR3 is TGTGCCAGCAGTTTAAGCTGGGACACCAAGGTAGCCAAAAACATTCAGTACTTC. This codes for CASSLSWDTKVAKNIQYF.

The chain has TRBV9 and TRBJ2-7; 7 positions match TRBD1. Germline V CDR1 and CDR2: SGDLS, YYNGEE. The CDR3 sequence is 14 residues long. V lost 4 bases to trimming and J lost 2 bases; unmatched junction nucleotides: 6. Here the CDR3 reads CASSMTGIPYEQYF. The CDR3 DNA follows: TGTGCCAGCAGCATGACAGGGATCCCCTACGAGCAGTACTTC.

The gene calls are TRBV6-1 and TRBJ1-5; no definite D call. Per the germline V gene, CDR1 is MNHNS and CDR2 is SASEGT. V lost 0 bases, J lost 6 bases, and 18 bases lay in between. The CDR3 is made up of 17 amino acids. The CDR3 region is CASSEASNPWRGQPQHF. The CDR3 DNA reads as TGTGCCAGCAGTGAAGCAAGTAACCCCTGGCGGGGTCAGCCCCAGCATTTT.

The V and J genes are TRBV29-1 and TRBJ2-1; D is possibly TRBD2 (6 bases). Trimming pared 4 bases from V and 5 bases from J, leaving 9 bases between. This CDR3 contains 12 residues. CDR1 SQVTM and CDR2 ANQGSEA come from the germline V gene. CDR3 sequence: CSVGAGHNEQFF. The CDR3, as DNA: TGCAGCGTTGGAGCGGGTCACAATGAGCAGTTCTTC.

The chain is built from TRBV4-2 and TRBJ2-7, with 12 nucleotides matching TRBD2. CDR1 and CDR2 (germline): LGHNA, YNFKEQ. The ends lost 1 base at V and 4 bases at J; junction bases unmatched: 2. CDR3 length: 15 residues. The CDR3 DNA is TGTGCCAGCAGCCAAGGACTAGCGGGAGCTTACGAGCAGTACTTC. Residues: CASSQGLAGAYEQYF.

CDR3 region: CASSVESDYSYEQYF. For the CDR3, the DNA is TGTGCCAGCAGCGTTGAATCGGACTATTCCTACGAGCAGTACTTC. The genes are TRBV7-9 and TRBJ2-7; tentatively, D is TRBD2 (6 bases). Germline V gene sequence: CDR1 SEHNR, CDR2 FQNEAQ (reference sequence). Trimming took 5 bases from V and 1 from J, leaving 15 bases between them. This CDR3 has 15 residues.

This chain uses TRBV19 with TRBJ2-3, with 9 bases aligning to TRBD2. CDR3 length equals 14 residues. V shed 10 bases, J shed 0 bases, and the junction held 5 bases outside the gene matches. Germline V lookup: CDR1 LNHDA, CDR2 SQIVND (reference sequence). The CDR3 reads CATQAGGSTDTQYF. The DNA of the CDR3 is TGTGCCACCCAAGCGGGAGGTAGCACAGATACGCAGTATTTT.

The chain is built from TRBV7-9 and TRBJ2-5; maybe TRBD1 (6 bases). This CDR3 region has 14 residues. Trimming took off 6 bases at V and 2 bases at J, with 13 bases between the two ends. In germline, CDR1 is SEHNR, CDR2 FQNEAQ (reference sequence). This CDR3 reads CASSSYRVQETQYF. In DNA form, the CDR3 reads TGTGCCAGCAGTTCCTACAGGGTTCAAGAGACCCAGTACTTC.

A word on this clone: At one end the junction does not follow the germline gene, possibly because of a read error. The chain recombines TRBV30 with TRBJ1-2, with D possibly being TRBD1 (5 bases). This CDR3 has 14 amino acids. CDR1 is GTSNPN and CDR2 is SVGIG in the germline V gene (reference sequence). The CDR3 sequence is CAWNGQGLGYSYTF. As DNA, the CDR3 is TGTGCCTGGAATGGGCAGGGCCTTGGCTATAGCTACACCTTC.

The V and J genes are TRBV30 and TRBJ2-7; maybe TRBD1 (6 bases). Germline values: CDR1 GTSNPN, CDR2 SVGIG (reference sequence). V dropped 7 bases and J dropped 2 bases, with 9 bases sitting between them. The CDR3 runs to 11 residues. The CDR3 DNA reads TGTGCCTTCCGGGACACCTACGAGCAGTACTTC. It translates to CAFRDTYEQYF.

The V call is TRBV18, the J call TRBJ1-4; D perhaps matches TRBD1 (6 bases). This CDR3 has 13 amino acids. Trimming shortened V by 4 bases and J by 8 bases, and 11 bases separated the two germline ends. CDR1 and CDR2 from the germline V gene are KGHSH and LQKENI. Here the CDR3 reads CASSRRGNEKLFF. The CDR3 nucleotides read TGTGCCAGCTCACGCAGGGGAAACGAAAAACTGTTTTTT.

V gene TRBV13 combines with J gene TRBJ1-1; the match to TRBD1 covers 10 bases. The CDR3 runs to 14 residues. V trimming: 6 bases; J trimming: 8 bases; junction bases outside the gene matches: 9. Per the germline V gene, CDR1 is PRHDT and CDR2 is FYEKMQ (reference sequence). The CDR3 DNA is TGTGCCAGCAGTTTCCGGGACAGGGGCATGGAAGCTTTCTTT. Its translation is CASSFRDRGMEAFF.

The chain couples TRBV28 to TRBJ1-1, with TRBD1 identical over 9 bases. V shed 6 bases and J 5 bases; nucleotides not matched to a gene: 10. The CDR3 contains 15 residues. CDR1 and CDR2 from the germline V gene are MDHEN and SYDVKM. The CDR3 protein is CASRSTGTGRTEAFF. For the CDR3, the DNA is TGTGCCAGCAGATCAACCGGGACAGGGAGGACTGAAGCTTTCTTT.

The chain couples TRBV28 to TRBJ1-5, with D possibly matching TRBD1 (5 bases). With 10 bases removed from V and 4 bases from J, the gap between germline ends came to 20 bases. The germline V gene encodes CDR1 MDHEN and CDR2 SYDVKM. The CDR3 runs 15 residues. CDR3 residues: CATPGRPGGNQPQHF. DNA of the CDR3: TGTGCCACCCCAGGGAGGCCCGGGGGTAATCAGCCCCAGCATTTT.

This chain connects TRBV5-1 to TRBJ2-1; the match to TRBD2 covers 9 bases. V was clipped by 0 bases and J by 6 bases; unmatched bases: 4. The CDR3 length is 15 residues. Germline CDR1 reads SGHRS; CDR2 reads YFSETQ. The CDR3 sequence: CASSLEASGVNEQFF. The CDR3 DNA reads as TGCGCCAGCAGCTTGGAAGCTAGCGGGGTCAATGAGCAGTTCTTC. Full variable domain (outside the CDR3, taken from reference TRBV5-1 and TRBJ2-1): KAGVTQTPRYLIKTRGQQVTLSCSPISGHRSVSWYQQTPGQGLQFLFEYFSETQRNKGNFPGRFSGRQFSNSRSEMNVSTLELGDSALYLCASSLEASGVNEQFFGPGTRLTVL.

V and J are TRBV9 and TRBJ2-1, with 15 bases lining up with TRBD2. Trimming removed 0 bases from V and 6 bases from J; junction bases left unmatched: 7. Per germline, CDR1 SGDLS and CDR2 YYNGEE. The CDR3 is 18 residues long. The CDR3 DNA follows: TGTGCCAGCAGCGTAGCTGGACTAGCGGGAGGGCCGGGCAATGAGCAGTTCTTC. This sequence encodes CASSVAGLAGGPGNEQFF.

The rearrangement links TRBV19 to TRBJ2-2; D remains unclear. Trimming pared 7 bases from V and 3 bases from J, leaving 18 bases between. Per germline, CDR1 LNHDA and CDR2 SQIVND (reference sequence). The CDR3 length is 16 residues. The CDR3: CASTALGVGHTGELFF. CDR3 sequence (DNA): TGTGCCAGTACGGCGCTAGGTGTGGGTCACACCGGGGAGCTGTTTTTT.

The gene calls are TRBV19 and TRBJ2-1; 8 bases map to TRBD2. Germline assignment: CDR1 LNHDA and CDR2 SQIVND (reference sequence). The CDR3 runs 16 residues. V lost 5 bases, J lost 4 bases, and 10 bases stayed unmatched. This chain's CDR3 is CASSFTAGVKYNEQFF. CDR3 DNA sequence: TGTGCCAGTAGTTTCACAGCGGGAGTGAAATACAATGAGCAGTTCTTC.

The chain employs TRBV28 and TRBJ2-3; possible D gene TRBD2, 6 bases. This CDR3 region has 17 residues. V gave up 8 bases and J gave up 4 bases, with 25 bases separating them. Germline values: CDR1 MDHEN, CDR2 SYDVKM. DNA of the CDR3: TGTGCCAGCTTCCGGGTCGGGGGTGCCTCTCGGTCAGATACGCAGTATTTT. Protein sequence: CASFRVGGASRSDTQYF.

V and J are TRBV6-1 and TRBJ1-6; the match to TRBD1 covers 9 bases. V dropped 8 bases and J dropped 8; count of bases not matched to a gene: 4. The CDR3 sequence is 13 residues long. Germline values: CDR1 MNHNS, CDR2 SASEGT. This CDR3 is CASRGTGHSPLHF. The CDR3, as DNA: TGTGCCAGCCGGGGGACAGGGCATTCACCCCTCCACTTT.

V gene TRBV29-1 combines with J gene TRBJ1-2; TRBD1 agrees at 11 bases. Trimming at V came to 8 bases and at J to 8 bases, leaving 13 bases not matched to a gene. Per germline, CDR1 SQVTM and CDR2 ANQGSEA. The CDR3 runs 14 residues. The CDR3 bases are TGCAGCACAACCGGCGCCGGGACAGGGGGAGGCTACACCTTC. Protein: CSTTGAGTGGGYTF.

The CDR3 nucleotides read TGTGCCAGCAGTTCCTTAGCGGGAGGGTCTGGTGAGCAGTTCTTC. Protein product: CASSSLAGGSGEQFF. J is TRBJ2-1 and V is TRBV2, with 11 positions matching TRBD2. CDR1 and CDR2 (germline): SNHLY, FYNNEI. The ends lost 5 bases at V and 9 bases at J; junction bases unmatched: 9. The CDR3 length is 15 residues.

The chain employs TRBV5-1 and TRBJ2-2, with D possibly being TRBD1 (6 bases). The CDR3 has 15 residues. The germline V gene has CDR1 SGHRS and CDR2 YFSETQ. V was cut by 2 bases and J by 4 bases, with 12 bases left in between. The CDR3 sequence: CASSLGTLPTGELFF. CDR3 nucleotide sequence: TGCGCCAGCAGCTTAGGGACACTACCCACCGGGGAGCTGTTTTTT.

The V gene is TRBV30, the J gene TRBJ1-4; 8 bases line up with TRBD1. Losses at the gene ends were 2 bases for V and 5 bases for J; bases not matched to a gene: 7. The CDR3 sequence is 15 residues long. Germline lookup yields CDR1 GTSNPN and CDR2 SVGIG (reference sequence). CDR3 amino acids: CAWSHLGQENEKLFF. CDR3 nucleotide sequence: TGTGCCTGGAGTCATTTGGGACAGGAAAATGAAAAACTGTTTTTT.

J is TRBJ1-1 and V is TRBV11-2; a weak D match, TRBD1 (6 bases). Trimming shortened V by 4 bases and J by 3 bases, and 15 bases separated the two germline ends. The CDR3 has 15 amino acids. Germline CDR1 is SGHAT and CDR2 is FQNNGV. CDR3 DNA sequence: TGTGCCAGCAGCTCACCGGACAGCGGGGACACTGAAGCTTTCTTT. Protein: CASSSPDSGDTEAFF.